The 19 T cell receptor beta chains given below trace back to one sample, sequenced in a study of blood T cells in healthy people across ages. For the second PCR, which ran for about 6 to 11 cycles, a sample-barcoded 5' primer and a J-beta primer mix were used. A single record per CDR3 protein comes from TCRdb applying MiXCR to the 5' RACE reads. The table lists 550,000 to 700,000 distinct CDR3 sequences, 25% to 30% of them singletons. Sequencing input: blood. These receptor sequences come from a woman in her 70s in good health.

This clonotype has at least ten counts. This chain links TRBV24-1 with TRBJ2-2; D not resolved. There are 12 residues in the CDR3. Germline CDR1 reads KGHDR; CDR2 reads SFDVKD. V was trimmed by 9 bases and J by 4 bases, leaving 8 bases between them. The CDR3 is CATGEVTGELFF. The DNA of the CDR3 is TGTGCCACCGGCGAGGTCACCGGGGAGCTGTTTTTT.

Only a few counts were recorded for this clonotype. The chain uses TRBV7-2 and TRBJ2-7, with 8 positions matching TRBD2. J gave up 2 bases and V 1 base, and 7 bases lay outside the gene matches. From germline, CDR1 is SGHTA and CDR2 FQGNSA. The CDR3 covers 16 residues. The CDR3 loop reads CASSLVGLAPAYEQYF. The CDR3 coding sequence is TGTGCCAGCAGCTTAGTAGGACTAGCCCCCGCCTACGAGCAGTACTTC.

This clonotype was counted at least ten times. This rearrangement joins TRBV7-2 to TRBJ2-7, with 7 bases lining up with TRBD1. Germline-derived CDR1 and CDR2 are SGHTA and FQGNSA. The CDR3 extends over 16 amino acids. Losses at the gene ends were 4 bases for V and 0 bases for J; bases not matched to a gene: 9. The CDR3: CASSSAGGTGSYEQYF. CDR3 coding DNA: TGTGCCAGCAGCTCAGCAGGGGGAACAGGCTCCTACGAGCAGTACTTC.

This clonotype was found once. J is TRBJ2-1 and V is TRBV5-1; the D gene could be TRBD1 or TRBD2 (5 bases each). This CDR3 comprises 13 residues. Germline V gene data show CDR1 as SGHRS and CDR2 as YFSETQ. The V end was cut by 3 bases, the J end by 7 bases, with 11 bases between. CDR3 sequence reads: CASSSGRQNEQFF. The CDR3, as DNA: TGCGCCAGCAGCTCGGGACGTCAGAATGAGCAGTTCTTC.

The CDR3 loop reads CASSPGMNYGYTF. The CDR3 nucleotides read TGTGCCAGCAGTCCCGGGATGAACTATGGCTACACCTTC. J is TRBJ1-2 and V is TRBV7-3; D not resolved. Looked up from germline, CDR1 is SGHTA and CDR2 is FQGTGA. The CDR3 sequence is 13 residues long. The ends were cut back, 6 bases at V and 2 bases at J, with 10 bases in the middle.

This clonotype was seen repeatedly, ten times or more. CDR3 amino acids: CASSLLSEKLFF. The CDR3 DNA reads as TGTGCCAGCAGCCTCCTGTCTGAAAAACTGTTTTTT. The gene calls are TRBV4-2 and TRBJ1-4; no clear D. The CDR3 length is 12 residues. Germline values: CDR1 LGHNA, CDR2 YNFKEQ. Trimming removed 4 bases at V and 7 bases at J, with 7 bases between.

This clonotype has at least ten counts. CDR3: CASRILAGGPETQYF. The CDR3 DNA reads TGTGCCAGCAGGATACTAGCGGGGGGGCCGGAGACCCAGTACTTC. The rearrangement joins TRBV6-5 to TRBJ2-5, with 13 bases identical to TRBD2. The CDR3 covers 15 residues. The junction had 6 bases not matched to a gene; V was cut back by 6 bases and J by 5 bases. Germline V gene data show CDR1 as MNHEY and CDR2 as SVGAGI.

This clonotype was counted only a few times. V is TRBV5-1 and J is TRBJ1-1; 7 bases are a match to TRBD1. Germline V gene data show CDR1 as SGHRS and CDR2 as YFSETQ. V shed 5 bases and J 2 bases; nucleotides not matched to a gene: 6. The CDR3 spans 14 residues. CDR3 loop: CASRGQSLNTEAFF. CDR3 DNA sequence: TGCGCCAGCAGGGGACAGAGTTTAAACACTGAAGCTTTCTTT.

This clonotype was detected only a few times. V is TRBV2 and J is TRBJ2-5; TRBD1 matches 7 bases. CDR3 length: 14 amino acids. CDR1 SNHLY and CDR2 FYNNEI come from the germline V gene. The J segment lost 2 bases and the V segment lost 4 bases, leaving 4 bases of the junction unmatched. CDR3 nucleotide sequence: TGTGCCAGCAGTGTTGGGACAGTACAAGAGACCCAGTACTTC. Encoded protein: CASSVGTVQETQYF.

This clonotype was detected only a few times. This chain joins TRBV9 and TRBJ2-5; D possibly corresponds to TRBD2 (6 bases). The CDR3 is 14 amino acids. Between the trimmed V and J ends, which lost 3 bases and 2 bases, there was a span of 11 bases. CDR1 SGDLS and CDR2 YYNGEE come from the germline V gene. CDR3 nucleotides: TGTGCCAGCAGCGCCGGGACTGTTCAAGAGACCCAGTACTTC. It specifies CASSAGTVQETQYF.

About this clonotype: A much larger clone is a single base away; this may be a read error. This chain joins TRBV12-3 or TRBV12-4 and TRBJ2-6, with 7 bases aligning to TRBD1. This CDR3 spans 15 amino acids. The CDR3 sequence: CASSRTGAGANVPTF. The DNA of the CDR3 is TGTGCCAGCAGCCGAACAGGGGCCGGGGCCAACGTCCCGACTTTC.

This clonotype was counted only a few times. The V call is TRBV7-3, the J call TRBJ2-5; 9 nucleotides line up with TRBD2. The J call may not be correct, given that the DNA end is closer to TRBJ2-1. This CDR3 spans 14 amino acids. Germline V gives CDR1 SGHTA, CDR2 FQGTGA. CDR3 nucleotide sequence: TGTGCCAGCAGCCGAGGACTAGCGATGAATGAGCAGTTCTTC. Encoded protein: CASSRGLAMNEQFF.

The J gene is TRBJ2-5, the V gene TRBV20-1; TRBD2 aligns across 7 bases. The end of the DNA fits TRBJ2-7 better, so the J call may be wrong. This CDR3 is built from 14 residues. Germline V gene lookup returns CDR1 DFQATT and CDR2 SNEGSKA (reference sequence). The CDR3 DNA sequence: TGCAGTGCTAGACTTTACGGGGAGGGCTACGAGCAGTACTTC. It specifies CSARLYGEGYEQYF.

CDR3 sequence: CAISVRGDRDWGEQYF. CDR3 DNA sequence: TGTGCCATCAGTGTTCGCGGGGATCGCGACTGGGGGGAGCAGTACTTC. The rearrangement joins TRBV10-3 to TRBJ2-5, with a weak D call TRBD2 (6 bases). The CDR3 consists of 16 residues. The V gene's germline CDR1 is ENHRY and CDR2 SYGVKD. Trimming took off 4 bases at V and 11 bases at J, with 26 bases between the two ends.

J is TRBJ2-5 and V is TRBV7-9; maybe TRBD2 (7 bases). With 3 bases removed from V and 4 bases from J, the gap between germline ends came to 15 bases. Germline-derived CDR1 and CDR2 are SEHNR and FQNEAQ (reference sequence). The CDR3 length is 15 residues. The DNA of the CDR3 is TGTGCCAGCAGCTTCGATTCCGGGGGGCGAGAGACCCAGTACTTC. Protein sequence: CASSFDSGGRETQYF.

The CDR3 is CASSTRTRTGNGYTF. In DNA form, the CDR3 reads TGTGCCAGCAGCACACGAACCAGGACAGGGAATGGCTACACCTTC. J is TRBJ1-2 and V is TRBV11-2; 8 bases are shared with TRBD1. Germline-derived CDR1 and CDR2 are SGHAT and FQNNGV. There are 15 residues in the CDR3. The ends lost 5 bases at V and 6 bases at J; junction bases unmatched: 11. Filled out from reference TRBV11-2 and TRBJ1-2, the complete variable domain reads EAGVAQSPRYKIIEKRQSVAFWCNPISGHATLYWYQQILGQGPKLLIQFQNNGVVDDSQLPKDRFSAERLKGVDSTLKIQPAKLEDSAVYLCASSTRTRTGNGYTFGSGTRLTVV.

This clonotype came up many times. CDR3 protein: CASSSPGGAHTGELFF. The DNA of the CDR3 is TGTGCCAGCAGCTCCCCCGGGGGGGCTCACACCGGGGAGCTGTTTTTT. The chain is built from TRBV7-3 and TRBJ2-2, with 8 positions matching TRBD2. V lost 4 bases to trimming and J lost 3 bases; unmatched junction nucleotides: 7. This CDR3 comprises 16 residues. The germline gives CDR1 SGHTA, CDR2 FQGTGA.

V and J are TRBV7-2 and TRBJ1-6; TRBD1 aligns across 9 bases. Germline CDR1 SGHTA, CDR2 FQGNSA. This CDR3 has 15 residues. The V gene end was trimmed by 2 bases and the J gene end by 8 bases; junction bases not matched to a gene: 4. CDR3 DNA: TGTGCCAGCAGCTTACAGACAGGGGGGGATTCACCCCTCCACTTT. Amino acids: CASSLQTGGDSPLHF.

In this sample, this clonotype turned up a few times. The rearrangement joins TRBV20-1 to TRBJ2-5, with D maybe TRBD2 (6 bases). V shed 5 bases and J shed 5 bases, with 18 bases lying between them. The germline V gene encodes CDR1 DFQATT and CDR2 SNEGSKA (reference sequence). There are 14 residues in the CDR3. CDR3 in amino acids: CSALTGGTGETQYF. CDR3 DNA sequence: TGCAGTGCTCTAACCGGAGGGACCGGGGAGACCCAGTACTTC.